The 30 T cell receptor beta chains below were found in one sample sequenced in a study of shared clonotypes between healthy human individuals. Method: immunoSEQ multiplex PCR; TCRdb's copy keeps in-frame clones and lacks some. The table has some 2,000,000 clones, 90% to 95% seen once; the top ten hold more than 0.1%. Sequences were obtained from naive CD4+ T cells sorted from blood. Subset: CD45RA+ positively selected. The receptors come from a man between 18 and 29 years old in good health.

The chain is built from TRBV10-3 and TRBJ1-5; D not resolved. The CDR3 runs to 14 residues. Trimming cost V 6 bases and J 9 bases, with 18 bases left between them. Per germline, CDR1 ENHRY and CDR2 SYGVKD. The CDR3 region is CAISPGSSIGPQHF. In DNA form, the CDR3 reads TGTGCCATCAGCCCCGGGAGTTCCATCGGGCCCCAGCATTTT.

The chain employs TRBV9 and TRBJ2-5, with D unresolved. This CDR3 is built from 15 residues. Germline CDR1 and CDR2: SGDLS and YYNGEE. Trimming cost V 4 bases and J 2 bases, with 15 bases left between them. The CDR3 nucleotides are TGTGCCAGCAGCCTCACTATACTACCGCAAGAGACCCAGTACTTC. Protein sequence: CASSLTILPQETQYF.

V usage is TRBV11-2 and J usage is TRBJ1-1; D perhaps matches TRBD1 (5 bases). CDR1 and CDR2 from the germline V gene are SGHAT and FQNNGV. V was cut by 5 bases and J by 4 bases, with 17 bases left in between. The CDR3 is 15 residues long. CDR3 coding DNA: TGTGCCAGCAGCCTAACCGGGACGCAGGGCACTGAAGCTTTCTTT. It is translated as CASSLTGTQGTEAFF.

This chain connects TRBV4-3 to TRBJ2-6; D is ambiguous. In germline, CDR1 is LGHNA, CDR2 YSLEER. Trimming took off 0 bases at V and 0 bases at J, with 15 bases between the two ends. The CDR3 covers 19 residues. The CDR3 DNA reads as TGCGCCAGCAGCCAAGATTTTGCCGACATTATCTCTGGGGCCAACGTCCTGACTTTC. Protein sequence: CASSQDFADIISGANVLTF.

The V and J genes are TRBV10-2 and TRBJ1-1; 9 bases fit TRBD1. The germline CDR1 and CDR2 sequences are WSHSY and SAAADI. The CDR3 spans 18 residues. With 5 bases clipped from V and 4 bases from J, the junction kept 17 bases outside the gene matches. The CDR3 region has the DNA TGCGCCAGCAGTTTCCCCGGGACAGGGTTTTGGTCCGCCACTGAAGCTTTCTTT. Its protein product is CASSFPGTGFWSATEAFF.

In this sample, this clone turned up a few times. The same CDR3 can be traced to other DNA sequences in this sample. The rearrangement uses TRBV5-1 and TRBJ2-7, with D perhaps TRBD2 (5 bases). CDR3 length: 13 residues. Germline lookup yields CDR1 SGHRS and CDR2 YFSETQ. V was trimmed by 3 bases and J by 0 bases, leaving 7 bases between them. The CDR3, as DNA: TGCGCCAGCAGCTCGGGGAGCTCCTACGAGCAGTACTTC. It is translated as CASSSGSSYEQYF.

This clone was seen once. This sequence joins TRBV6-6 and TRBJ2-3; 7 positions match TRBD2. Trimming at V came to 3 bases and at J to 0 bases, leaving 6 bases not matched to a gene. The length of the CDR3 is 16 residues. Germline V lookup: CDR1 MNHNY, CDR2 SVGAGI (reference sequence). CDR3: CASSYFGRTSTDTQYF. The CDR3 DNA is TGTGCCAGCAGTTATTTCGGGAGGACTAGCACAGATACGCAGTATTTT.

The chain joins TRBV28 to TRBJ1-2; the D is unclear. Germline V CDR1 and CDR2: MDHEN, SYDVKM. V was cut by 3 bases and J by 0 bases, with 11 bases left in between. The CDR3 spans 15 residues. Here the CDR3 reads CASSFPARANYGYTF. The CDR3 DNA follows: TGTGCCAGCAGTTTCCCGGCCCGAGCTAACTATGGCTACACCTTC.

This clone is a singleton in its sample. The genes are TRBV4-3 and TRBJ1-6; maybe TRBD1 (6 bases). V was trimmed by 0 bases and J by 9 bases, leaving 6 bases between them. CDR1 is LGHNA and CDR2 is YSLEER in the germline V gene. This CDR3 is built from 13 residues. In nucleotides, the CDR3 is TGCGCCAGCAGCCAAGAAGGGGGTTCACCCCTCCACTTT. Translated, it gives CASSQEGGSPLHF.

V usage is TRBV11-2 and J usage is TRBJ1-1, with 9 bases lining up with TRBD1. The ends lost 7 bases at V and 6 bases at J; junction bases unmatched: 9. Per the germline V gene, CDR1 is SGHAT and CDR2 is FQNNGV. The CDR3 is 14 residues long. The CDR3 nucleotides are TGTGCCAGCAACCACGGGACAGGGAGCGCTGAAGCTTTCTTT. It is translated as CASNHGTGSAEAFF.

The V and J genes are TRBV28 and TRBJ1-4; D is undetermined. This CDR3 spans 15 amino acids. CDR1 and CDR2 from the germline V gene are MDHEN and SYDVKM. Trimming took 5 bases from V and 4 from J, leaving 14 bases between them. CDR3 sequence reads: CASSMSGSGNEKLFF. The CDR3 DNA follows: TGTGCCAGCAGTATGTCGGGCAGCGGTAATGAAAAACTGTTTTTT.

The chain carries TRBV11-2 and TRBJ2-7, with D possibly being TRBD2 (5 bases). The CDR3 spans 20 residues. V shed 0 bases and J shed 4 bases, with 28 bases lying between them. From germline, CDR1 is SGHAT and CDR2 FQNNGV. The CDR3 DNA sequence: TGTGCCAGCAGCTTAGATGGTCTAAAGTATACGATTGGGAGAGCTTACGAGCAGTACTTC. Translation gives CASSLDGLKYTIGRAYEQYF.

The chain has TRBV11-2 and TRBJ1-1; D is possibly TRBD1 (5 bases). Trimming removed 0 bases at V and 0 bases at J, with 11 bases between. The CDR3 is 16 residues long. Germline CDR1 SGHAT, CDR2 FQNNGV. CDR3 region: CASSLESGLLNTEAFF. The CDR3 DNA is TGTGCCAGCAGCTTAGAGTCGGGGCTTTTGAACACTGAAGCTTTCTTT.

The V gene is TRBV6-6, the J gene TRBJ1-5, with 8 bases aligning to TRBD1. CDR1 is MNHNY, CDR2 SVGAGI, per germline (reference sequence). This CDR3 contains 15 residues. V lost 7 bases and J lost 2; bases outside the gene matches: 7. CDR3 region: CASISQGVGNQPQHF. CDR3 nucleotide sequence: TGTGCCAGCATCTCACAGGGGGTCGGCAATCAGCCCCAGCATTTT.

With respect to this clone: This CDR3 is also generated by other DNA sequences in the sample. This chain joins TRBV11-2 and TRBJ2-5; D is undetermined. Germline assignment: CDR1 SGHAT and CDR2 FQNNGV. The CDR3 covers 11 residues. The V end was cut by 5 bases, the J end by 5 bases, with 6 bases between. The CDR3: CASSLSETQYF. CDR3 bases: TGTGCCAGCAGCCTCTCCGAGACCCAGTACTTC.

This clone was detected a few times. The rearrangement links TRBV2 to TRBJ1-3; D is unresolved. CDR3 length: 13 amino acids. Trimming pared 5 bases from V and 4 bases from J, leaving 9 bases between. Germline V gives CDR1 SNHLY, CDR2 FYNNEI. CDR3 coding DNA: TGTGCCAGCAGTCGTCGGATCGGAAACACCATATATTTT. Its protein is CASSRRIGNTIYF.

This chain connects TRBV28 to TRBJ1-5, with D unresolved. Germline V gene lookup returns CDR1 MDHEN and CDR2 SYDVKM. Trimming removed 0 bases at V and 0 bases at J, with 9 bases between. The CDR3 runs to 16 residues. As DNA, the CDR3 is TGTGCCAGCAGTTTATGGGATTACTATAGCAATCAGCCCCAGCATTTT. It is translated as CASSLWDYYSNQPQHF.

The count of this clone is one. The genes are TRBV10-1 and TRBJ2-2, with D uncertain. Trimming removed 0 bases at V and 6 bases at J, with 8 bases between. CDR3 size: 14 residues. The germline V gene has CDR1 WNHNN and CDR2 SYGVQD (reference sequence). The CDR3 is CASSESGLPGELFF. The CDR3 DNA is TGCGCCAGCAGTGAGTCTGGCCTACCCGGGGAGCTGTTTTTT.

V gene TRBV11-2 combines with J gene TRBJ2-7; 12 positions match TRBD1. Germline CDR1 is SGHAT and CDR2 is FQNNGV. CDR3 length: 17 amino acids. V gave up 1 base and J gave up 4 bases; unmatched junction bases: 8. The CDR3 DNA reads TGTGCCAGCAGCTTAGTTCCCGGGACAGGGGGCTTTTACGAGCAGTACTTC. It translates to CASSLVPGTGGFYEQYF.

As DNA, the CDR3 is TGTGCCAGCAGCTGGAAGACACAGCAGGGGCATGGCTACACCTTC. Its translation: CASSWKTQQGHGYTF. The chain combines TRBV5-4 with TRBJ1-2; tentatively, D is TRBD1 (6 bases). Deletions cut 3 bases from V and 6 bases from J, with 18 bases between. The germline gives CDR1 SGHNT, CDR2 YYREEE (reference sequence). The CDR3 has 15 residues.

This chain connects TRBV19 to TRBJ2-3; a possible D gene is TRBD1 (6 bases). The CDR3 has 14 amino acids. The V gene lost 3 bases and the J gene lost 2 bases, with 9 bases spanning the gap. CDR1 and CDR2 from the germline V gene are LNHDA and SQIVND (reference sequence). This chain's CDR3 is CASSMGHYTDTQYF. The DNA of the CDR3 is TGTGCCAGTAGTATGGGACACTACACAGATACGCAGTATTTT.

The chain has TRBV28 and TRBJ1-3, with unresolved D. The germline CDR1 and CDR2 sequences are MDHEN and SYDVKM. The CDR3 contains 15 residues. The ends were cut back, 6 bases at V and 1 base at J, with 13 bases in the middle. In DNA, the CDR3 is TGTGCCAGCAGAAAGGAAAGACCTTCTGGAAACACCATATATTTT. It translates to CASRKERPSGNTIYF.

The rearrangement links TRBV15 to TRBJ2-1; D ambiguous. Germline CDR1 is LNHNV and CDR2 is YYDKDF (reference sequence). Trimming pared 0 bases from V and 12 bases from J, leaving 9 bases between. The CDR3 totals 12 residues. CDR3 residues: CATSRDKYRQFF. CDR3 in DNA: TGTGCCACCAGCAGAGATAAGTATCGGCAGTTCTTC.

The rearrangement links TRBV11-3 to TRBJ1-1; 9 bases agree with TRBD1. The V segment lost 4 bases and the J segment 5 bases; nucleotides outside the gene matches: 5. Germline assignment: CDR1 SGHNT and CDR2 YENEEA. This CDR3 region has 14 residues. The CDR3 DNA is TGTGCCAGCAGCTCGGGACAGGGTAGTACTGAAGCTTTCTTT. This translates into CASSSGQGSTEAFF. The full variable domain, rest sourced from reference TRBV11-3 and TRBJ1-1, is EAGVVQSPRYKIIEKKQPVAFWCNPISGHNTLYWYLQNLGQGPELLIRYENEEAVDDSQLPKDRFSAERLKGVDSTLKIQPAELGDSAVYLCASSSGQGSTEAFFGQGTRLTVV.

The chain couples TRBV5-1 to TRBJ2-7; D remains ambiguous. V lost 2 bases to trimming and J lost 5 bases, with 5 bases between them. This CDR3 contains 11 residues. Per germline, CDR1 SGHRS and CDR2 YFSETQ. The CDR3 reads CASSFGDEQYF. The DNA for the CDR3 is TGCGCCAGCAGCTTTGGGGACGAGCAGTACTTC.

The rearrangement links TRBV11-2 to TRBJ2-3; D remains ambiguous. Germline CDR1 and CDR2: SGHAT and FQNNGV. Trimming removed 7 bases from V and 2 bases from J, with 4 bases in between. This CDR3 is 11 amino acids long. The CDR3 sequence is CASTFTDTQYF. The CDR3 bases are TGTGCCAGCACCTTCACAGATACGCAGTATTTT.

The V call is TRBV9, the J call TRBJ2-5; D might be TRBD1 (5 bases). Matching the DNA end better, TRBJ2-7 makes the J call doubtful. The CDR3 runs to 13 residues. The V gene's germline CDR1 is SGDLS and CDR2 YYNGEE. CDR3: CASSVFVGREQYF. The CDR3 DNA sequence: TGTGCCAGCAGCGTTTTCGTGGGGCGCGAGCAGTACTTC.

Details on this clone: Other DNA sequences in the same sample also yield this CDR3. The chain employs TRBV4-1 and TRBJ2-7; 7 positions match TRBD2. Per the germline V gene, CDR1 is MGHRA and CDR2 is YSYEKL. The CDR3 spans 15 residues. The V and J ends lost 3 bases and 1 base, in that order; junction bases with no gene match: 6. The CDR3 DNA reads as TGCGCCAGCAGCCAGGTGGGAGGGCTGTCCTACGAGCAGTACTTC. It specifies CASSQVGGLSYEQYF.

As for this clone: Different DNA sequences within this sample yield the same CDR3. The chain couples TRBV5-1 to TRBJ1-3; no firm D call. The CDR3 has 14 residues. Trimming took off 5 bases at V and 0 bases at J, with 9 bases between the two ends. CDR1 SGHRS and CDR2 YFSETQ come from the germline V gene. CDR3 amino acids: CASSLGGSGNTIYF. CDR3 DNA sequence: TGCGCCAGCAGTTTAGGAGGCTCTGGAAACACCATATATTTT.

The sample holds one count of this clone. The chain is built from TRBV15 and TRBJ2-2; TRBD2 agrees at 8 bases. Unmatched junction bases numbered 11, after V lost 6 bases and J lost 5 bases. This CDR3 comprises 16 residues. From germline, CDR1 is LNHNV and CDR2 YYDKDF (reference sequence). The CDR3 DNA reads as TGTGCCACCAGGACGGGAGGGAACATTCTTACCGGGGAGCTGTTTTTT. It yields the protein CATRTGGNILTGELFF.